This T cell receptor beta chain was sequenced in a study of beta chain features in type 1 diabetes. With respect to this clone: The antigen is undetermined. The sample carries other DNA sequences with the same CDR3.

Every isolated RNA sample was fully reverse transcribed, so sequencing captured expressed TCRB transcripts. Using immunoSEQ multiplex PCR, the repertoire was profiled, and TCRdb retains in-frame clones only, with some absent. Seen here are 640,000 or so clones, roughly 13% observed once, and the top ten hold about 0.02%. Findings and caveats of the study: Within each of all four CD4+ subsets, Type 1 diabetes patients had TCRB CDR3s that were moderately but significantly shorter.

The sequence came from a man between 18 and 35 years old with type 1 diabetes. The sequenced sample consisted of naive CD4+ T cells from blood.

As DNA, the CDR3 is TGTGCCAGCAGCCCGCAGGGGAGCAATCAGCCCCAGCATTTT. Its protein is CASSPQGSNQPQHF. The chain links TRBV7-9 to TRBJ1-5, with a possible D match to TRBD1 (6 bases). The CDR3 totals 14 residues. CDR1 is SEHNR, CDR2 FQNEAQ, per germline (reference sequence). The V end was cut by 5 bases, the J end by 1 base, with 9 bases between.